Listed below are T cell receptor beta chains from one sample, sequenced in a study of identical twins. Via MiXCR, TCRdb re-called the 5' RACE reads, giving one row per CDR3 protein. The sample consists of about 1.7 million distinct CDR3 sequences, 25% to 35% of them appearing once. The sequenced sample was cord blood. These receptors were collected from a newborn girl in good health. Both conserved end residues are part of each CDR3. A D gene is named only where the DNA matches it firmly. Some rows have no size entry. The others give once, few or many, or a class for an expanded clone.

V gene: TRBV7-9
CDR3 length: 17
clone size: -
J gene: TRBJ2-5
D gene: -
CDR3 protein: CASSPIRGPAPQETQYF
CDR3 DNA: TGTGCCAGCAGCCCCATCCGGGGGCCGGCCCCTCAAGAGACCCAGTACTTC

V gene: TRBV28
CDR3 length: 19
clone size: -
J gene: TRBJ2-4
D gene: TRBD2
CDR3 protein: CASSFSLAATLVPKNIQYF
CDR3 DNA: TGTGCCAGCAGTTTTTCGCTAGCGGCCACTTTGGTTCCCAAAAACATTCAGTACTTC

V gene: TRBV20-1
CDR3 length: 14
clone size: -
J gene: TRBJ2-7
D gene: TRBD2
CDR3 protein: CSARAGGNDYEQYF
CDR3 DNA: TGCAGTGCTAGGGCGGGGGGGAACGACTACGAGCAGTACTTC

V gene: TRBV7-2
CDR3 length: 12
clone size: -
J gene: TRBJ1-4
D gene: TRBD1
CDR3 protein: CASSFGTGKLFF
CDR3 DNA: TGTGCCAGCAGCTTCGGGACAGGAAAACTGTTTTTT

V gene: TRBV25-1
CDR3 length: 16
clone size: few
J gene: TRBJ2-1
D gene: TRBD2
CDR3 protein: CASSVQLMGREGEQFF
CDR3 DNA: TGTGCCAGCAGTGTACAGCTGATGGGGCGGGAGGGTGAGCAGTTCTTC

V gene: TRBV12-3/TRBV12-4
CDR3 length: 14
clone size: many
J gene: TRBJ1-4
D gene: TRBD1
CDR3 protein: CASSLDRTNEKLFF
CDR3 DNA: TGTGCCAGCAGTCTGGACAGGACAAATGAAAAACTGTTTTTT

V gene: TRBV5-1
CDR3 length: 18
clone size: few
J gene: TRBJ2-7
D gene: TRBD2
CDR3 protein: CASSLEGLAGTYAYEQYF
CDR3 DNA: TGCGCCAGCAGCTTGGAGGGACTAGCGGGAACCTACGCCTACGAGCAGTACTTC

V gene: TRBV7-9
CDR3 length: 16
clone size: -
J gene: TRBJ2-2
D gene: TRBD2
CDR3 protein: CASSPSTSGSAGELFF
CDR3 DNA: TGTGCCAGCAGCCCGTCGACTAGCGGGAGCGCCGGGGAGCTGTTTTTT

V gene: TRBV10-3
CDR3 length: 13
clone size: many
J gene: TRBJ2-3
D gene: -
CDR3 protein: CAISNRESDTQYF
CDR3 DNA: TGTGCCATCTCTAACAGGGAATCAGATACGCAGTATTTT

V gene: TRBV29-1
CDR3 length: 13
clone size: few
J gene: TRBJ2-7
D gene: -
CDR3 protein: CSVGPGLAYEQYF
CDR3 DNA: TGCAGCGTTGGGCCGGGCTTAGCCTACGAGCAGTACTTC

V gene: TRBV27
CDR3 length: 13
clone size: -
J gene: TRBJ2-7
D gene: -
CDR3 protein: CASGLKAAYEQYF
CDR3 DNA: TGTGCCAGCGGACTCAAAGCCGCCTACGAGCAGTACTTC

V gene: TRBV6-5
CDR3 length: 16
clone size: few
J gene: TRBJ2-3
D gene: TRBD2
CDR3 protein: CASSYQGLAGTDTQYF
CDR3 DNA: TGTGCCAGCAGTTACCAGGGACTAGCGGGCACAGATACGCAGTATTTT

V gene: TRBV20-1
CDR3 length: 11
clone size: few
J gene: TRBJ1-1
D gene: -
CDR3 protein: CSAPEGQEAFF
CDR3 DNA: TGCAGTGCCCCGGAGGGCCAAGAAGCTTTCTTT

V gene: TRBV20-1
CDR3 length: 14
clone size: -
J gene: TRBJ1-2
D gene: -
CDR3 protein: CSALPNRANYGYTF
CDR3 DNA: TGCAGTGCTCTCCCTAACAGGGCTAACTATGGCTACACCTTC

V gene: TRBV20-1
CDR3 length: 13
clone size: few
J gene: TRBJ2-1
D gene: -
CDR3 protein: CSPTEPPYNEQFF
CDR3 DNA: TGCAGCCCAACCGAGCCACCCTACAATGAGCAGTTCTTC

V gene: TRBV12-3/TRBV12-4
CDR3 length: 14
clone size: once
J gene: TRBJ1-5
D gene: TRBD1
CDR3 protein: CASSMTGRDQPQHF
CDR3 DNA: TGTGCCAGCAGTATGACAGGGAGGGATCAGCCCCAGCATTTT

V gene: TRBV13
CDR3 length: 14
clone size: -
J gene: TRBJ2-7
D gene: -
CDR3 protein: CASSRGIRSYEQYF
CDR3 DNA: TGTGCCAGCAGCCGGGGGATTCGGAGCTACGAGCAGTACTTC

V gene: TRBV6-5
CDR3 length: 18
clone size: few
J gene: TRBJ1-6
D gene: TRBD1
CDR3 protein: CASSYMPDRISYNSPLHF
CDR3 DNA: TGTGCCAGCAGTTATATGCCGGACAGGATCTCCTATAATTCACCCCTCCACTTT

V gene: TRBV20-1
CDR3 length: 16
clone size: -
J gene: TRBJ1-5
D gene: -
CDR3 protein: CSALLRTGHSNQPQHF
CDR3 DNA: TGCAGTGCCCTCCTTCGGACGGGGCACAGCAATCAGCCCCAGCATTTT